Reported below is one T cell receptor beta chain. In the authors' workflow: Cell counts per sample came from amplifying reference gene primers. Clones were read by immunoSEQ multiplex PCR, and TCRdb kept only the in-frame ones, dropping some. V and J calls plus clone size are reproduced from that table; the DNA served to infer D and trimming. The sample consists of about 310,000 clones, nearly 90% of them appearing once. This sample was included in a study of blood T cell repertoires in COVID-19. Study overall: The United States, Italy and Spain supplied acute and convalescent COVID-19 samples. Nucleic acid was either cDNA or gDNA, and it came from T cells, B-cell-depleted T cells, or PBMCs.

Recruited during active infection, patients (from Seattle) were subsequently followed longitudinally. This CDR3 is 13 amino acids long. V trimming: 10 bases; J trimming: 7 bases; junction bases outside the gene matches: 10. The clonotype was recovered from a middle-aged woman with COVID-19, enrolled during active disease. Sample: peripheral blood. The gene calls are TRBV12-3 or TRBV12-4 and TRBJ1-1; 9 nucleotides match TRBD1. As DNA, the CDR3 is TGTGCCACCTCTCGGGGACAGGGACTTGAAGCTTTCTTT. Residues: CATSRGQGLEAFF.